The clone carrying this T cell receptor beta chain was counted only a few times. These data belong to a study of T-cell reconstitution after alpha-beta-depleted transplantation in children. Library preparation (for TCRbeta) was performed with unique molecular identifiers. TCRdb reanalysed the PCR reads using MiXCR and keeps one entry per CDR3 protein. The sample has some 290,000 distinct CDR3 sequences, 9.9% seen once. The sample in question was PBMCs from the stem cell graft donor, obtained from the stem cell graft. This sequence originates from a human donor who donated a stem cell graft to a child with SCID.

The CDR3 DNA sequence: TGCAGTGCCCCTGAGGGGGGCCTAGGTGAGCAGTTCTTC. Its translation: CSAPEGGLGEQFF. The rearrangement links TRBV20-1 to TRBJ2-1; D is perhaps TRBD1 or TRBD2 (6 bases each). Germline CDR1 is DFQATT and CDR2 is SNEGSKA (reference sequence). The CDR3 spans 13 residues. V shed 6 bases and J shed 9 bases, with 18 bases lying between them.